This T cell receptor beta chain came from a study of CD8 T cells in Susac syndrome. TCR beta from blood CD8+ and CD4+ T cells was sequenced. Control patients had untreated stable or active relapsing-remitting multiple sclerosis by revised McDonald criteria. Negative isolation yielded CD4+ and CD8+ T cells, and FACS enriched TEMRA cells. With random hexamers, about 0.45 to 1 ug RNA was reverse transcribed. A single record per CDR3 protein comes from TCRdb applying MiXCR to the immunoSEQ multiplex PCR reads. This sample has about 140,000 distinct CDR3 sequences, with approximately 95% found just once. The receptor's source is a human donor with multiple sclerosis. The sample was CD4+ T cells from PBMCs.

CDR3 residues: CASSLLASTRNEQFF. Here the CDR3 DNA reads TGTGCCAGCAGCTTACTCGCTAGTACCCGAAATGAGCAGTTCTTC. V is TRBV7-9 and J is TRBJ2-1; no clear D gene. Germline CDR1 reads SEHNR; CDR2 reads FQNEAQ (reference sequence). V lost 2 bases and J lost 7, with 15 bases in between. CDR3 length: 15 residues.